Listed here is a single T cell receptor (beta chain). Its antigen remains unidentified. Different DNA sequences within this sample yield the same CDR3. Per germline, CDR1 MNHEY and CDR2 SMNVEV (reference sequence). The CDR3 covers 13 residues. The germline V and J ends were trimmed by 2 bases and 1 base, with 5 bases remaining between them. Authors' data handling: Junction-only sequences without quality scores were provided by ImmunoSEQ, so filtering was different. Repertoires were generated with immunoSEQ multiplex PCR, while TCRdb's copy carries only in-frame clones and drops some. That table is the source of V, J and clone size, and D and trimming were worked out from the DNA. Of millions of clones listed, around 96% are singletons. The data belong to a study of shared clonotypes between healthy human individuals. Study-level background: The study used three CD4 naive, three CD4 memory, two CD8 naive and one CD8 memory plate per donor.

The naive CD8 population came from CD45RO-negative cells selected for CCR7, without terminally differentiated effector memory CD45RA+ cells. All donors were healthy HIV-negative adults lacking recent acute infections or vaccinations. Study-wide results and limits: Between a handful of donors, naive CD4 clonotypes were shared at a level of about 5%.

The sample comprised naive CD8+ T cells sorted from blood. The receptor comes from a man in his late teens or twenties in good health. V and J are TRBV27 and TRBJ1-1; D gene unclear. CDR3 nucleotides: TGTGCCAGCAGTTTAGGCTCGAACACTGAAGCTTTCTTT. It translates to CASSLGSNTEAFF.